These 4 T cell receptor beta chains were all obtained from the same sample, sequenced in a study of human T cells and chemical hapten exposure. MiXCR was run by TCRdb on the RACE reads, yielding one entry per CDR3 protein. The top ten hold roughly 6.7% of the sample, which has roughly 200,000 distinct CDR3 sequences, 20% to 25% seen once. The time point denotes: patch test 1, 2 weeks after DPC sensitization. Treatment: therapeutic diphenylcyclopropenone sensitization with weekly scalp DPC. Sample: whole blood, taken in connection with sensitization to the hapten diphenylcyclopropenone (DPC). These receptors all come from a woman aged 45-65 years with alopecia areata. Some clones in this sample may be carry-over from other donors' samples.

This clonotype is labeled as medium-sized. The V and J genes are TRBV29-1 and TRBJ2-6; 7 nucleotides agree with TRBD1. Per germline, CDR1 SQVTM and CDR2 ANQGSEA. The CDR3 consists of 16 residues. Germline trimming cut 6 bases from V and 2 bases from J; bases unmatched to any gene: 10. CDR3 nucleotide sequence: TGCAGCGTCGCATCAGACAGGGAAGCTGGGGCCAACGTCCTGACTTTC. The encoded protein is CSVASDREAGANVLTF.

As to this clonotype: The junction shows a germline mismatch at one end, possibly a read error. J is TRBJ2-3 and V is TRBV20-1, with D unresolved. CDR3 length equals 14 residues. Germline V gene lookup returns CDR1 DFQATT and CDR2 SNEGSKA (reference sequence). The CDR3 here is CSARGVLAPSTQYF. The DNA for the CDR3 is TGCAGTGCCAGAGGCGTCCTGGCACCCTCTACGCAGTATTTT.

This clonotype was counted a few times. This rearrangement joins TRBV20-1 to TRBJ2-3; 9 nucleotides line up with TRBD2. Germline V gene data show CDR1 as DFQATT and CDR2 as SNEGSKA (reference sequence). The CDR3 is 14 residues long. Trimming at V came to 6 bases and at J to 2 bases, leaving 6 bases not matched to a gene. CDR3: CSASTSGLTDTQYF. The CDR3 bases are TGCAGTGCCAGTACTAGCGGGCTCACAGATACGCAGTATTTT.

This clonotype was seen once. The J gene is TRBJ1-1, the V gene TRBV2, with 9 bases identical to TRBD1. The CDR3 has 14 residues. Losses at the gene ends were 7 bases for V and 10 bases for J; bases not matched to a gene: 13. CDR1 is SNHLY, CDR2 FYNNEI, per germline. In DNA, the CDR3 is TGTGCCAGCATTTTACAGGGGGCTATAGGCGTAGCTTTCTTT. It translates to CASILQGAIGVAFF.